Sequencing of this T cell receptor beta chain was carried out in a study of T-cell reconstitution after alpha-beta-depleted transplantation in children. General observations from the study: Several hundred rapidly expanded clones from non-depleted graft cells reportedly supplied alpha-beta T cells about two months post-transplant. Several patients had high TCRbeta diversity at day 60; it came from surviving recipient T cells and thymic progenitors. Newly produced T cells mostly accounted for T-cell counts and diversity one year post-transplant.

Trimming removed 5 bases at V and 4 bases at J, with 18 bases between. The CDR3 contains 15 residues. The germline V gene encodes CDR1 SGHRS and CDR2 YFSETQ. A note on this clonotype: The antigen is unknown.

For TCRbeta, the library was prepared with unique molecular identifiers. A single record per CDR3 protein comes from TCRdb applying MiXCR to the PCR reads. The data show more than 400,000 distinct CDR3 sequences, 43% seen once. Sample: PBMCs, taken before TCRalphabeta/CD19-depleted stem cell transplant. This clonotype was sampled from a girl aged 2 to 9 with aplastic anemia, due to receive a stem cell transplant. V and J are TRBV5-1 and TRBJ2-5, with D perhaps TRBD2 (5 bases). CDR3 sequence reads: CASSESAGLRETQYF. The CDR3 DNA reads as TGCGCCAGCAGTGAAAGTGCGGGCCTACGAGAGACCCAGTACTTC.